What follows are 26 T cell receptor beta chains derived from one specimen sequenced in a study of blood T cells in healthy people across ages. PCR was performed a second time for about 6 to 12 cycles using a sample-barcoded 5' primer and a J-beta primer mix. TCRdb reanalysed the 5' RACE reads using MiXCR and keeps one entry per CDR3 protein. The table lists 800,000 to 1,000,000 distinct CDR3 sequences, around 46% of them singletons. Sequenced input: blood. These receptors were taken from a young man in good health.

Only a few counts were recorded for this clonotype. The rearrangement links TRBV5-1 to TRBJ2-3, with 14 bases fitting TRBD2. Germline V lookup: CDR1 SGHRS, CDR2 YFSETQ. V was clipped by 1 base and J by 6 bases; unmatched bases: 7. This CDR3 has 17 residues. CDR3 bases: TGCGCCAGCAGCTTGACTCCGGGACTAGCGGGGGCCGATACGCAGTATTTT. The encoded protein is CASSLTPGLAGADTQYF.

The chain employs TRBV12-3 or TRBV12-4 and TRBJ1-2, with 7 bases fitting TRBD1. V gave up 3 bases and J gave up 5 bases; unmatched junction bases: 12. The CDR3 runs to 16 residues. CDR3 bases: TGTGCCAGCAGTTTGCAACAGGGGATAAACGGTTATGGCTACACCTTC. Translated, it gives CASSLQQGINGYGYTF.

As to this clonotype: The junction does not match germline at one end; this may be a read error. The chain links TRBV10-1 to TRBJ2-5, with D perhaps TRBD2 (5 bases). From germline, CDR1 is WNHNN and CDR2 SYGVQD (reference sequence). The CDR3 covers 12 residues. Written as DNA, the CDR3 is TGCACCAGCAGTGAAGAGACTACGACCCAGTACTTC. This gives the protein CTSSEETTTQYF.

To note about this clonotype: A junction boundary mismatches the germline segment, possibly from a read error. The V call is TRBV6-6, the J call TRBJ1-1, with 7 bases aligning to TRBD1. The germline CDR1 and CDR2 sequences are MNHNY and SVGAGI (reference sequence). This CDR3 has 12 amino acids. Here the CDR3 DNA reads TGTGTCAGCGGTTCCCTGACAGGGGAAGCTTTCTTT. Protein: CVSGSLTGEAFF.

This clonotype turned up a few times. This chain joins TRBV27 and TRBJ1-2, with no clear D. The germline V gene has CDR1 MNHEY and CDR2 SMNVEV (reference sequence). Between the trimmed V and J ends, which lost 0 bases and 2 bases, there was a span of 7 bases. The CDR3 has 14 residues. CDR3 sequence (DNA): TGTGCCAGCAGTTTATCGCAGTCGAACTATGGCTACACCTTC. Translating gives CASSLSQSNYGYTF.

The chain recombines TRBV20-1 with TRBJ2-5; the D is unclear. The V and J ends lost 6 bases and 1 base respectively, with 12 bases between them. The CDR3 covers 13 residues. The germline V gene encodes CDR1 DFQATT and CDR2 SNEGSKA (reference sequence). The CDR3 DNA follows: TGCAGTGCGACTCTCCCCATCCAAGAGACCCAGTACTTC. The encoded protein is CSATLPIQETQYF.

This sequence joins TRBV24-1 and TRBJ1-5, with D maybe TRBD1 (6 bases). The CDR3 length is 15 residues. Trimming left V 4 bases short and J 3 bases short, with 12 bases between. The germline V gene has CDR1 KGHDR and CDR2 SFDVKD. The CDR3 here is CATSDPRDINQPQHF. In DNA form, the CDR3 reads TGTGCCACCAGTGACCCCCGGGACATCAATCAGCCCCAGCATTTT.

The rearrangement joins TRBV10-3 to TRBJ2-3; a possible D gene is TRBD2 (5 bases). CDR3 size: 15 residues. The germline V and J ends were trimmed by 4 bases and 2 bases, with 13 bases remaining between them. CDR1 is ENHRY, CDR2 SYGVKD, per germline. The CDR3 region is CAISASGATTDTQYF. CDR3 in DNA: TGTGCCATCAGTGCCAGCGGAGCCACCACAGATACGCAGTATTTT.

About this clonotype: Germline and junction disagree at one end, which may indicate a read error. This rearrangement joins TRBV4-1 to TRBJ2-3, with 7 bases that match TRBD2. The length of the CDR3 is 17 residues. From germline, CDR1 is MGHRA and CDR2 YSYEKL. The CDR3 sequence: CASGQDVGTTRADTQYF. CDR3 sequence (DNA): TGCGCCAGCGGCCAAGATGTGGGGACTACGCGCGCAGATACGCAGTATTTT.

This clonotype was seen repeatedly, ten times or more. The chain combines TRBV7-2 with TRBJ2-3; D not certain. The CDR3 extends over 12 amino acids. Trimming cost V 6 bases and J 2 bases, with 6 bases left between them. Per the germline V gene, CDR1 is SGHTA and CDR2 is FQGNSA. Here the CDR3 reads CASSILTDTQYF. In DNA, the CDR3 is TGTGCCAGCAGTATCCTCACAGATACGCAGTATTTT.

CDR3 protein: CATSRDSSGTSGTDTQYF. The DNA for the CDR3 is TGTGCCACCAGCAGAGATTCATCGGGGACTAGCGGCACAGATACGCAGTATTTT. V and J are TRBV15 and TRBJ2-3; 10 bases fit TRBD2. This CDR3 has 18 residues. Germline-derived CDR1 and CDR2 are LNHNV and YYDKDF (reference sequence). J was trimmed by 1 base and V by 0 bases; bases with no gene match: 7.

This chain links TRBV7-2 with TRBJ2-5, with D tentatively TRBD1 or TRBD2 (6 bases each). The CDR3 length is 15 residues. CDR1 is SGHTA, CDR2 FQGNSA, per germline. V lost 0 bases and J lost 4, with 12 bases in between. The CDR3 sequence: CASSLATGARETQYF. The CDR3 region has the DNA TGTGCCAGCAGCTTAGCAACGGGGGCGCGAGAGACCCAGTACTTC. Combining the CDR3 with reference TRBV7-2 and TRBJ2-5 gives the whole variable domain GAGVSQSPSNKVTEKGKDVELRCDPISGHTALYWYRQSLGQGLEFLIYFQGNSAPDKSGLPSDRFSAERTGGSVSTLTIQRTQQEDSAVYLCASSLATGARETQYFGPGTRLLVL.

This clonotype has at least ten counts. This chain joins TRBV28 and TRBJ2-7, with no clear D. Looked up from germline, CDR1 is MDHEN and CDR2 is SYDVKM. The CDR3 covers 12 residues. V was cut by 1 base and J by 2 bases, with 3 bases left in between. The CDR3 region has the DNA TGTGCCAGCAGTTTATTGACCTACGAGCAGTACTTC. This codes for CASSLLTYEQYF. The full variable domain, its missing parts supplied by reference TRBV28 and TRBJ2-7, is DVKVTQSSRYLVKRTGEKVFLECVQDMDHENMFWYRQDPGLGLRLIYFSYDVKMKEKGDIPEGYSVSREKKERFSLILESASTNQTSMYLCASSLLTYEQYFGPGTRLTVT.

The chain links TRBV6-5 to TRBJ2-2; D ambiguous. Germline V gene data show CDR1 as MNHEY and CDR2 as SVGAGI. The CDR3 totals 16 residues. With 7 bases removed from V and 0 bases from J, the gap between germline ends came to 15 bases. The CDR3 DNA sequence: TGTGCCAGCAACAAAGGGATCGGTACGAACACCGGGGAGCTGTTTTTT. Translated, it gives CASNKGIGTNTGELFF.

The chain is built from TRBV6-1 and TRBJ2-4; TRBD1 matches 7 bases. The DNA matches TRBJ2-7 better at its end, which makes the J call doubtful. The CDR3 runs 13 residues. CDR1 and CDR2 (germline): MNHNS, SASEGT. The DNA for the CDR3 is TGTGCCAGCAGGGAAACAGGGGTTCGCGAGCAGTACTTC. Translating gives CASRETGVREQYF.

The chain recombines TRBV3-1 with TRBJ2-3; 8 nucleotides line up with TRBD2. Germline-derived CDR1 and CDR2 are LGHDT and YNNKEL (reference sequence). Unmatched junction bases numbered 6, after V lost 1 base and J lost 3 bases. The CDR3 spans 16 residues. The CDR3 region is CASSQAVSGVTDTQYF. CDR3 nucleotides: TGTGCCAGCAGCCAAGCGGTTAGCGGGGTAACAGATACGCAGTATTTT.

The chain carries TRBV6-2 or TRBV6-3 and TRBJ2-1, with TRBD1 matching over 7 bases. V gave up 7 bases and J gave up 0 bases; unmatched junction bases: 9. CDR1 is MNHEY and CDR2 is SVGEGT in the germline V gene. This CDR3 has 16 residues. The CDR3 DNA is TGTGCCAGCAACCCGAACAGGGGTAGCTCCTACAATGAGCAGTTCTTC. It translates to CASNPNRGSSYNEQFF.

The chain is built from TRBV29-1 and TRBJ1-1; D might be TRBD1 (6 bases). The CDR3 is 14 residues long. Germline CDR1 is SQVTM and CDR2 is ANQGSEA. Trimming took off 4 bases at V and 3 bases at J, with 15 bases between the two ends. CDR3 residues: CSVGKRQAYTEAFF. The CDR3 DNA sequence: TGCAGCGTTGGGAAACGACAGGCCTACACTGAAGCTTTCTTT.

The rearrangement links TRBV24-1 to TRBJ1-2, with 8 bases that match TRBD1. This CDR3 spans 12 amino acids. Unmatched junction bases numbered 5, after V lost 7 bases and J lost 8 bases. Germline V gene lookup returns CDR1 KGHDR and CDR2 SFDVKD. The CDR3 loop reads CATSQGAGGYTF. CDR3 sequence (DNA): TGTGCCACCAGCCAGGGGGCGGGCGGCTACACCTTC.

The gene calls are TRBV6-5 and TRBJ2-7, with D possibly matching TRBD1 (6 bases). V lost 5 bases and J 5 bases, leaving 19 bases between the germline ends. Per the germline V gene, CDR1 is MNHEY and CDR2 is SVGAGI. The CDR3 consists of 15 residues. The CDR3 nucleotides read TGTGCCAGCAGTCTCGATACCAGGGGATCGAACGAGCAGTACTTC. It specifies CASSLDTRGSNEQYF.

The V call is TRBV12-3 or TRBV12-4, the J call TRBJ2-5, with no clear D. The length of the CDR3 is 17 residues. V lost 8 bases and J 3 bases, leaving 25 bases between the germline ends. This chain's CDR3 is CASVGRPWGNIKETQYF. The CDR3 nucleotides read TGTGCCAGCGTTGGGCGGCCTTGGGGAAACATTAAAGAGACCCAGTACTTC.

The CDR3 DNA sequence: TGTGCCAGCAGCCCGGGACTAGCGGGGGTTTCAGATACGCAGTATTTT. It translates to CASSPGLAGVSDTQYF. The chain recombines TRBV7-2 with TRBJ2-3, with 14 nucleotides matching TRBD2. The CDR3 consists of 16 residues. Germline V gives CDR1 SGHTA, CDR2 FQGNSA. Trimming removed 5 bases from V and 4 bases from J; junction bases left unmatched: 5. Variable domain in full (rest from reference TRBV7-2 and TRBJ2-3): GAGVSQSPSNKVTEKGKDVELRCDPISGHTALYWYRQSLGQGLEFLIYFQGNSAPDKSGLPSDRFSAERTGGSVSTLTIQRTQQEDSAVYLCASSPGLAGVSDTQYFGPGTRLTVL.

The CDR3 nucleotides read TGCGCCAGCAGCCCCGGACAGGGAAAGGCCTACGAGCAGTACTTC. It codes for CASSPGQGKAYEQYF. The V gene is TRBV4-1, the J gene TRBJ2-7, with 8 positions matching TRBD1. The length of the CDR3 is 15 residues. Germline V gene data show CDR1 as MGHRA and CDR2 as YSYEKL. V dropped 4 bases and J dropped 2; count of bases not matched to a gene: 7.

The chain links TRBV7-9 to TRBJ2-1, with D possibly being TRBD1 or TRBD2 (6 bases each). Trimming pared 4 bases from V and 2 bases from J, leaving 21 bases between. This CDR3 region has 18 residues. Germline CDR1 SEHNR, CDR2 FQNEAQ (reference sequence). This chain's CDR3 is CASSSGGPRLVAYNEQFF. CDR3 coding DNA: TGTGCCAGCAGCTCTGGGGGCCCGAGACTAGTCGCCTACAATGAGCAGTTCTTC.

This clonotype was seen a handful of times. The CDR3 coding sequence is TGCGCCAGCAGTGAGTCCCCTGGACAGGTTCAGTACTTC. This translates into CASSESPGQVQYF. V is TRBV10-2 and J is TRBJ2-4; 7 nucleotides match TRBD1. The CDR3 length is 13 residues. Germline CDR1 is WSHSY and CDR2 is SAAADI. Unmatched junction bases numbered 4, after V lost 0 bases and J lost 11 bases.

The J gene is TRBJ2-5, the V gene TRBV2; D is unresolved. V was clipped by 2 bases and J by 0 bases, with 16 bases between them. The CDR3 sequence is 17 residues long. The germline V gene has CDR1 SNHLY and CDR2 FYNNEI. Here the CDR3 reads CASSERRSWLDQETQYF. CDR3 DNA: TGTGCCAGCAGTGAAAGGCGGTCGTGGCTAGACCAAGAGACCCAGTACTTC.